Presented here are 8 T cell receptor beta chains from one specimen sequenced in a study of blood T cell repertoires in COVID-19. Profiled with immunoSEQ multiplex PCR; TCRdb holds only in-frame clones, not every one. This table holds tens of thousands of clones, roughly 90% found once. The sequencing input was peripheral blood. The origin of the receptors is a human donor in a cohort sampled during active COVID-19.

The chain combines TRBV4-1 with TRBJ2-7, with 7 nucleotides matching TRBD2. V was pared by 0 bases and J by 4 bases, with 6 bases of the junction left unmatched. The CDR3 totals 15 residues. CDR1 and CDR2 from the germline V gene are MGHRA and YSYEKL. CDR3 protein: CASSQEPGGVYEQYF. CDR3 sequence (DNA): TGCGCCAGCAGCCAAGAACCGGGAGGCGTGTACGAGCAGTACTTC.

The V call is TRBV4-3, the J call TRBJ2-3, with D possibly being TRBD2 (6 bases). In germline, CDR1 is LGHNA, CDR2 YSLEER. This CDR3 contains 16 residues. Trimming cost V 0 bases and J 4 bases, with 14 bases left between them. The CDR3 reads CASSQDTGSRADTQYF. The CDR3 DNA is TGCGCCAGCAGCCAAGATACCGGGAGCAGGGCAGATACGCAGTATTTT.

This clone is categorized as medium-sized. The chain carries TRBV12-2 and TRBJ1-1. TRBV12-2 is a documented pseudogene. The CDR3 contains 12 residues. CDR3 DNA: TGTGCAAGTCTTTGCCGGGGGACTGAAGCTTTCTTT. Amino acids: CASLCRGTEAFF.

The chain joins TRBV10-1 to TRBJ1-2; perhaps TRBD1 as D (5 bases). Germline CDR1 WNHNN, CDR2 SYGVQD (reference sequence). The CDR3 runs to 15 residues. V was pared by 10 bases and J by 1 base, with 19 bases between. CDR3 coding DNA: TGCGCCATCCCGACAGTCTGGCCCAATAACTATGGCTACACCTTC. It is translated as CAIPTVWPNNYGYTF.

V and J are TRBV28 and TRBJ1-6; D unresolved. In germline, CDR1 is MDHEN, CDR2 SYDVKM. V dropped 3 bases and J dropped 4 bases, with 10 bases sitting between them. The CDR3 consists of 15 residues. In DNA form, the CDR3 reads TGTGCCAGCAGTTTGGCCCGCAGATATAATTCACCCCTCCACTTT. Protein product: CASSLARRYNSPLHF.

V usage is TRBV12-3 or TRBV12-4 and J usage is TRBJ1-4, with D unresolved. This CDR3 spans 13 amino acids. Trimming left V 3 bases short and J 4 bases short, with 6 bases between. The CDR3 DNA sequence: TGTGCCAGCAGTTTCCCAGATAATGAAAAACTGTTTTTT. Its protein product is CASSFPDNEKLFF.

The rearrangement uses TRBV11-3 and TRBJ1-1; the D gene is possibly TRBD1 (5 bases). The V gene lost 3 bases and the J gene lost 3 bases, with 11 bases spanning the gap. Germline lookup yields CDR1 SGHNT and CDR2 YENEEA. The CDR3 sequence is 14 residues long. The chain's CDR3 is CASSFRGRDTEAFF. CDR3 sequence (DNA): TGTGCCAGCAGCTTCAGAGGCAGGGACACTGAAGCTTTCTTT.

The chain combines TRBV12-2 with TRBJ2-7; the D call TRBD1 from the table was never checked on the DNA. TRBV12-2 represents a pseudogene. This CDR3 region has 15 residues. The CDR3 DNA reads TGTGCAAGTCGCTTAGTGGTCAGGGGGAAACACGAGCAGTACTTC. Amino acids: CASRLVVRGKHEQYF.